This TCR beta chain was obtained from a study of CD8+CD57+ T cells in acquired aplastic anemia. Overall study context: Sorted CD4+ and CD8+ cell DNA averaged about 3 ug.

Note on this clonotype: Relative to the germline gene, one junction end is altered; a read error may explain this.

Genomic DNA templated the TCR beta VDJ and CDR3 profiling. Via MiXCR, TCRdb re-called the reads, giving one row per CDR3 protein. The sample records around 290,000 distinct CDR3 sequences, 56% being singletons. Per the germline V gene, CDR1 is SGHRS and CDR2 is YFSETQ. The CDR3 runs 17 residues. In patients chosen for sequencing, flow cytometry had shown CD8+CD57+ cell expansion. The gene calls are TRBV5-1 and TRBJ2-5, with TRBD2 matching 7 bases. The TCR sequence derives from a human donor with aplastic anemia. The sequenced sample was sorted CD4+, CD8+, or CD8+CD57+ T cells (not recorded which) from PBMCs. Written as DNA, the CDR3 is TGTGCCAGCAGCTTCCCTACGGGACTACCCCTACAAGAGACCCAGTACTTC. This encodes CASSFPTGLPLQETQYF.